Sequencing of this TCR beta chain was carried out in a study of blood T cell repertoires in COVID-19. This table comes from immunoSEQ multiplex PCR, and its TCRdb copy is limited to in-frame clones, with some not included. The sample carries some 230,000 clones, about nine tenths recorded once. The CDR3 is 18 amino acids. The germline V gene has CDR1 LGHDT and CDR2 YNNKEL (reference sequence). The junction had 16 bases not matched to a gene; V was cut back by 6 bases and J by 2 bases. V is TRBV3-1 (or the pseudogene TRBV3-2) and J is TRBJ2-3; 8 nucleotides align to TRBD1. Sequenced sample: peripheral blood. The TCR was taken from a man aged 25 to 45 who had recovered from COVID-19. CDR3 loop: CASRPGQENYPITDTQYF. CDR3 DNA sequence: TGTGCCAGCAGACCGGGACAGGAGAACTATCCTATCACAGATACGCAGTATTTT.